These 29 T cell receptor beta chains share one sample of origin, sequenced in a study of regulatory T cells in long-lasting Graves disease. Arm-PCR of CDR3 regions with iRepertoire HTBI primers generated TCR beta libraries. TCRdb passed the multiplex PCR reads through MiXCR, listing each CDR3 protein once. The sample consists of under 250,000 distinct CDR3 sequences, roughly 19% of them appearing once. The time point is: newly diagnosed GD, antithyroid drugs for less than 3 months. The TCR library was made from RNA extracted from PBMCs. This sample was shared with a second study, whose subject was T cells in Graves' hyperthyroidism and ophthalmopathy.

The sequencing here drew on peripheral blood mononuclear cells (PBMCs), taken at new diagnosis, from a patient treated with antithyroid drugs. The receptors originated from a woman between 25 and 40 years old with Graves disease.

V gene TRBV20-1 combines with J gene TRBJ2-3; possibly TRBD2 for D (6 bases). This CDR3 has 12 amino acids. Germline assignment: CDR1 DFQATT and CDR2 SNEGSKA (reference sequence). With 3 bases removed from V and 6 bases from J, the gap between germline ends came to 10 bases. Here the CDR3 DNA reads TGCAGTGCTAGCGGACTAATCGATACGCAGTATTTT. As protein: CSASGLIDTQYF.

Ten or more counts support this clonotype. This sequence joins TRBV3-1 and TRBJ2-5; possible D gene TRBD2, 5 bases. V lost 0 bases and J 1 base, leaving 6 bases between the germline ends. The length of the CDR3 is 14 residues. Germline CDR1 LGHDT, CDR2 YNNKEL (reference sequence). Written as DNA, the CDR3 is TGTGCCAGCAGCCAAGATGAGGGCCAAGAGACCCAGTACTTC. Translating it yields CASSQDEGQETQYF.

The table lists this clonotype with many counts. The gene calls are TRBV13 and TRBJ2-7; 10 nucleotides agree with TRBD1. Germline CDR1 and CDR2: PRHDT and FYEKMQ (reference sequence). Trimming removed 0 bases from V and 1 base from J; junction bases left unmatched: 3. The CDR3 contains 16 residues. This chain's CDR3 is CASSLGGQGVSYEQYF. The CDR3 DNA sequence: TGTGCCAGCAGCTTAGGAGGACAGGGGGTTTCCTACGAGCAGTACTTC.

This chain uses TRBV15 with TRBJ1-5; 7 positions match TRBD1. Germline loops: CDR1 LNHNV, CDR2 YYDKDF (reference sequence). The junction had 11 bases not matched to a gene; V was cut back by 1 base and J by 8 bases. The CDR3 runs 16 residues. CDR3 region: CATSRGTGAIPKPQHF. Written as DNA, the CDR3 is TGTGCCACCAGCAGAGGAACAGGGGCCATCCCAAAGCCCCAGCATTTT. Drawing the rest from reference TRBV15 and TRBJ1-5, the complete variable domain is DAMVIQNPRYQVTQFGKPVTLSCSQTLNHNVMYWYQQKSSQAPKLLFHYYDKDFNNEADTPDNFQSRRPNTSFCFLDIRSPGLGDTAMYLCATSRGTGAIPKPQHFGDGTRLSIL.

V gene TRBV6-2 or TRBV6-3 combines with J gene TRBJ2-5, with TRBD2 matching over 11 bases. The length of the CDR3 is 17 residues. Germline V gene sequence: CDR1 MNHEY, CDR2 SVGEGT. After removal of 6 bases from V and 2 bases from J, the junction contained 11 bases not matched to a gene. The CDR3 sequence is CASSRQTVAGGQETQYF. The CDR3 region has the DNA TGTGCCAGCAGCAGACAAACCGTAGCGGGAGGGCAAGAGACCCAGTACTTC.

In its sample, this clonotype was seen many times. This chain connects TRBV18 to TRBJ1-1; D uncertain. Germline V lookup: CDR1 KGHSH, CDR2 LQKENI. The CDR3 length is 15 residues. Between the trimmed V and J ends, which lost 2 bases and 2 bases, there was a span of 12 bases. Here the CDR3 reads CASSPGSHRNTEAFF. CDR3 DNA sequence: TGTGCCAGCTCACCAGGCAGTCACCGTAACACTGAAGCTTTCTTT.

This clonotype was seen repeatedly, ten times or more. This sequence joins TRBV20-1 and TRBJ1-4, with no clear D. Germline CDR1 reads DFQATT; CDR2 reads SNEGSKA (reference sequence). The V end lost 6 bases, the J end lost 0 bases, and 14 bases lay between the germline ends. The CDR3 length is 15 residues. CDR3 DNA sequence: TGCAGTGCGGTTGGGATCCGCTCAACTAATGAAAAACTGTTTTTT. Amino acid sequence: CSAVGIRSTNEKLFF.

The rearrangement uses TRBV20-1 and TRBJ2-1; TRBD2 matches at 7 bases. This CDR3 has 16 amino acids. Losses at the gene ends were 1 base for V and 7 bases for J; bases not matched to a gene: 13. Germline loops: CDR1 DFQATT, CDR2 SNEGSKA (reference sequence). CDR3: CSARGGWTRGQNEQFF. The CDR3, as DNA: TGCAGTGCTAGAGGTGGATGGACTAGGGGCCAAAATGAGCAGTTCTTC.

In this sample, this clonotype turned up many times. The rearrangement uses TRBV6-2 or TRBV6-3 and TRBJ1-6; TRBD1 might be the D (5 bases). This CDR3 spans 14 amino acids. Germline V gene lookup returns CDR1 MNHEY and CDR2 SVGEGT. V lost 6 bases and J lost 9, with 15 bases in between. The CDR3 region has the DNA TGTGCCAGCAGGGAGGGACGAAAGGGTTCACCCCTCCACTTT. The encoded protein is CASREGRKGSPLHF.

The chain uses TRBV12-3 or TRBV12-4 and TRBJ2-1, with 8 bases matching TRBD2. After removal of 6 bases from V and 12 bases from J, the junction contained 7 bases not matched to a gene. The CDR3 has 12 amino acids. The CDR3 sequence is CASSRSGTAQFF. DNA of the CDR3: TGTGCCAGCAGCCGTAGCGGGACGGCGCAGTTCTTC.

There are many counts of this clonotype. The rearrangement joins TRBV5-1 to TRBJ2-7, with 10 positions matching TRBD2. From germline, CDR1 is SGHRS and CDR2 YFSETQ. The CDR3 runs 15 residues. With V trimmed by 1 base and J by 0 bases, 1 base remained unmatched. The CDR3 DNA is TGCGCCAGCAGCTTGACTAGCGGGAACTCCTACGAGCAGTACTTC. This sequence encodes CASSLTSGNSYEQYF. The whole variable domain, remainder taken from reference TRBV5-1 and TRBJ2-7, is KAGVTQTPRYLIKTRGQQVTLSCSPISGHRSVSWYQQTPGQGLQFLFEYFSETQRNKGNFPGRFSGRQFSNSRSEMNVSTLELGDSALYLCASSLTSGNSYEQYFGPGTRLTVT.

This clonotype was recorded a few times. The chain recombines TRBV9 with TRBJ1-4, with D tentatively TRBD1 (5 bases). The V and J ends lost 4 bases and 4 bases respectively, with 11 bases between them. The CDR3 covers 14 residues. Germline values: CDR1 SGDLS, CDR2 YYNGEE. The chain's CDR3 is CASSRQGGNEKLFF. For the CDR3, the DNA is TGTGCCAGCAGCCGCCAGGGTGGTAATGAAAAACTGTTTTTT.

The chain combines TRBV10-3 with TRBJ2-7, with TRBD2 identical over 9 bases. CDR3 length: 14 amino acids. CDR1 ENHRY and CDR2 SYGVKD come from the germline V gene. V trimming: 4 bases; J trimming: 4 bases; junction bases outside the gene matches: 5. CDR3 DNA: TGTGCCATCAGTGCCAGCACTAGCGGGTACGAGCAGTACTTC. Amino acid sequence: CAISASTSGYEQYF.

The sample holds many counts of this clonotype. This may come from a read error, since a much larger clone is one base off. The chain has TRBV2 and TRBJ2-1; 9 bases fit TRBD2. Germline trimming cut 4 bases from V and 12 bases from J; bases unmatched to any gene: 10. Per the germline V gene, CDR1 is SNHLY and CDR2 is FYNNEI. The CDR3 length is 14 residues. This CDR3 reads CASSGSVAGGRQFF. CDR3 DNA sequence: TGTGCCAGCAGTGGATCTGTGGCGGGAGGGCGGCAGTTCTTC.

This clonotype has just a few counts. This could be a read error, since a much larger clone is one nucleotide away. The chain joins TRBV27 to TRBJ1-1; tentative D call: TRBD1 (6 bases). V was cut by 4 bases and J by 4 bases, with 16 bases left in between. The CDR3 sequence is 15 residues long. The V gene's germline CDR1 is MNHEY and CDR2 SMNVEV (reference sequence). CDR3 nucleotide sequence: TGTGCCAGCAGTTCCCGGGACACATGGATCACTGAAGCTTTCTTT. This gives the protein CASSSRDTWITEAFF.

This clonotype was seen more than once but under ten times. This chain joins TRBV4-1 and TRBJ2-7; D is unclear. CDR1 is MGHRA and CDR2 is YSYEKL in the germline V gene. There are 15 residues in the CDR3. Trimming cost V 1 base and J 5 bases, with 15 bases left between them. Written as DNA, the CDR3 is TGCGCCAGCAGCCAAGGGGTGGGAACCCTAGACGAGCAGTACTTC. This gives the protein CASSQGVGTLDEQYF.

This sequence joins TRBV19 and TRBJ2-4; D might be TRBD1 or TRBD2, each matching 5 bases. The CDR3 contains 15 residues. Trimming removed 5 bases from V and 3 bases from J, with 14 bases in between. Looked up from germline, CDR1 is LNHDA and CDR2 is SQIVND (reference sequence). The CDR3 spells CASSPRGPSKNIQYF. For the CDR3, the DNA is TGTGCCAGTAGTCCCCGGGGCCCTAGCAAAAACATTCAGTACTTC.

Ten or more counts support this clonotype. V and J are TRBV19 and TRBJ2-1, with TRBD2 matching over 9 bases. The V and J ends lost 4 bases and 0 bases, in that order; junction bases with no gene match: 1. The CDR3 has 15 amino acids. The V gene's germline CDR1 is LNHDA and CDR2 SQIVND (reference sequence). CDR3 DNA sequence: TGTGCCAGTAGTAGAGCGGGGGGCTCCTACAATGAGCAGTTCTTC. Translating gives CASSRAGGSYNEQFF.

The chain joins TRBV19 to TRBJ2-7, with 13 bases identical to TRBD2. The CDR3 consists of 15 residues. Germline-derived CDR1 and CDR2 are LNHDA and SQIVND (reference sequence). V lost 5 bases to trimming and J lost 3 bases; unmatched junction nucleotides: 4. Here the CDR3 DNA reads TGTGCCAGTAGTGTGGGACTAGCGGGAATCTACGAGCAGTACTTC. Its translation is CASSVGLAGIYEQYF.

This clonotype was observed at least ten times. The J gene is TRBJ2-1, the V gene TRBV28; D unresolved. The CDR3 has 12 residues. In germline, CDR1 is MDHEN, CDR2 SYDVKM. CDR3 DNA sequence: TGTGCAGCACTACCCGCCTACAATGAGCAGTTCTTC. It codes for CAALPAYNEQFF.

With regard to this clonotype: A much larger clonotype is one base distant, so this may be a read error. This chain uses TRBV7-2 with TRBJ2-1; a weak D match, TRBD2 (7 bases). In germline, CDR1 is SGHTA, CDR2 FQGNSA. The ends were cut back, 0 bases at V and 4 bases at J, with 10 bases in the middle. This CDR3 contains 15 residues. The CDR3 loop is CASSLAAGAYNEQFF. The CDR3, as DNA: TGTGCCAGCAGCTTAGCGGCGGGGGCGTACAATGAGCAGTTCTTC. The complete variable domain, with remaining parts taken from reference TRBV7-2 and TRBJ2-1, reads GAGVSQSPSNKVTEKGKDVELRCDPISGHTALYWYRQSLGQGLEFLIYFQGNSAPDKSGLPSDRFSAERTGGSVSTLTIQRTQQEDSAVYLCASSLAAGAYNEQFFGPGTRLTVL.

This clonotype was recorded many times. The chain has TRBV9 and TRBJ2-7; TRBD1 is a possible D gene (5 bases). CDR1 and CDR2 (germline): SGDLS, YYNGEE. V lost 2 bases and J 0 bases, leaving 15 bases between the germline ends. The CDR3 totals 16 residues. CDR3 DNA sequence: TGTGCCAGCAGCGTCAGCCCCTTGACAGACTCCTACGAGCAGTACTTC. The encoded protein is CASSVSPLTDSYEQYF.

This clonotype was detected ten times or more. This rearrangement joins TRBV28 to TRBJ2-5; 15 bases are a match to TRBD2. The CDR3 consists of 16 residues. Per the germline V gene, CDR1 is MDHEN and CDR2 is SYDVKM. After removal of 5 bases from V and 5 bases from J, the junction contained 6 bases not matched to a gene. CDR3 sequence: CASSGLAGGRVETQYF. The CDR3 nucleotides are TGTGCCAGCAGTGGACTAGCGGGGGGGCGGGTGGAGACCCAGTACTTC.

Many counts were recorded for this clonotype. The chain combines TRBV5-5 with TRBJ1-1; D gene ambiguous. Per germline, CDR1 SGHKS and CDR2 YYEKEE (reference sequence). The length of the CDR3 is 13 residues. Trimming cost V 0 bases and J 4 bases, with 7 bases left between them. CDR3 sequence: CASSLGISTEAFF. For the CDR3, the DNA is TGTGCCAGCAGCTTGGGAATTAGCACTGAAGCTTTCTTT.

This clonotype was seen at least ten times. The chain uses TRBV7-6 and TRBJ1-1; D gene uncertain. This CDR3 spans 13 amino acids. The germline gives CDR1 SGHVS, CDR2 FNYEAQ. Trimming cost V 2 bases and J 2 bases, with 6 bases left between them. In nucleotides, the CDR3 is TGTGCCAGCAGCTTACGGTTCAACACTGAAGCTTTCTTT. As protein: CASSLRFNTEAFF.

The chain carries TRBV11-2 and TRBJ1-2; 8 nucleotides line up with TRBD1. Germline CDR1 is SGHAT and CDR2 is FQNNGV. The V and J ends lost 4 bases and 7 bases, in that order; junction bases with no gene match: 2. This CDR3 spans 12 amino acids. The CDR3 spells CASSSTGAGYTF. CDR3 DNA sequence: TGTGCCAGCAGCTCGACAGGGGCTGGCTACACCTTC.

The CDR3 loop reads CASSLATSGRGNNEQFF. Here the CDR3 DNA reads TGTGCCAGCAGTTTAGCAACTAGCGGGAGGGGTAACAATGAGCAGTTCTTC. J is TRBJ2-1 and V is TRBV12-3 or TRBV12-4; 13 bases line up with TRBD2. V lost 0 bases to trimming and J lost 5 bases; unmatched junction nucleotides: 4. The CDR3 is 17 residues long.

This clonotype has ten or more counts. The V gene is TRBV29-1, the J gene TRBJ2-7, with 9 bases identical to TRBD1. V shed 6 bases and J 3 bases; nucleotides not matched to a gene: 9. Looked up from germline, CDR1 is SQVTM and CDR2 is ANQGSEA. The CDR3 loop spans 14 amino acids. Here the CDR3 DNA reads TGCAGCGTGACCCCCGGGACAGGGCGCTACGAGCAGTACTTC. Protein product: CSVTPGTGRYEQYF.

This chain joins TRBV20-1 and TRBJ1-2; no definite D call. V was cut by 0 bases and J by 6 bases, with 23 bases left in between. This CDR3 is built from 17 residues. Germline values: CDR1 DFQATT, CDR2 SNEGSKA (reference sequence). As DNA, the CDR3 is TGCAGTGCTAGAGATCCTGGCCGACCCGATCGGCCAGATGGCTACACCTTC. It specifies CSARDPGRPDRPDGYTF.